The clone carrying this T cell receptor (beta chain) appeared many times. Its target is unknown. V was cut by 5 bases and J by 0 bases, with 8 bases left in between. Germline V CDR1 and CDR2: SEHNR, FQNEAQ (reference sequence). The CDR3 spans 13 residues. This sample was included in a study of T cell repertoires in cytomegalovirus infection. About the research overall: Matching HLA type, along with CMV infection, was indicated by public TCR beta signatures.

Study observations and caveats: CMV-specific TCR beta clonotypes restricted by HLA-C dominated the ex vivo response. Based on cumulative public TCR beta family frequency, carriers of CMV plus the relevant HLA were identified.

TCRdb ran MiXCR on the reads and lists one entry per CDR3 protein. This table has hundreds of thousands of distinct CDR3 sequences, about 24% appearing once. The V and J genes are TRBV7-9 and TRBJ2-7; the D is unclear. Sequencing was done on a sample of CD8+ T cells from PBMCs. The sequence came from a human donor in good health (CMV status not recorded). Some clones in this sample may be carry-over from other donors' samples. The CDR3 DNA follows: TGTGCCAGCAGCCCGCCCCTCTCCTACGAGCAGTACTTC. It translates to CASSPPLSYEQYF.